Listed here are 21 T cell receptor beta chains from one sample, sequenced in a study of blood T cells in healthy people across ages. Alongside a J-beta primer mix, a sample-barcoded 5' primer served in a second PCR lasting roughly 6 to 12 cycles. TCRdb processed the 5' RACE reads anew with MiXCR; each CDR3 protein has one entry. The data hold about 800,000 distinct CDR3 sequences, with roughly 25% observed a single time. The same specimen was also included in a second study, on T cells of mothers and their children.

Specimen: blood. All receptors come from a boy aged 5-17 years in good health.

This clonotype was picked up a small number of times. The gene calls are TRBV3-1 and TRBJ2-7; D is unresolved. This CDR3 is 16 amino acids long. In germline, CDR1 is LGHDT, CDR2 YNNKEL (reference sequence). Deletions cut 2 bases from V and 2 bases from J, with 16 bases between. Written as DNA, the CDR3 is TGTGCCAGCAGCCAACAGCTTACAGTTGGCCCCTACGAGCAGTACTTC. Translated, it gives CASSQQLTVGPYEQYF.

The chain recombines TRBV12-3 or TRBV12-4 with TRBJ2-3, with 12 bases identical to TRBD2. Unmatched junction bases numbered 7, after V lost 6 bases and J lost 6 bases. The CDR3 consists of 15 residues. DNA for the CDR3: TGTGCCAGCAGGACTAGCGGGAGAGCGTGGGATACGCAGTATTTT. It encodes CASRTSGRAWDTQYF.

This rearrangement joins TRBV28 to TRBJ1-2; 9 nucleotides align to TRBD1. The CDR3 runs 16 residues. The germline V gene has CDR1 MDHEN and CDR2 SYDVKM. V shed 3 bases, J shed 5 bases, and the junction held 10 bases outside the gene matches. The CDR3 sequence is CASSLSPGQGIYGYTF. CDR3 in DNA: TGTGCCAGCAGTTTGTCCCCGGGACAGGGAATTTATGGCTACACCTTC.

This clonotype appeared a few times. The chain links TRBV20-1 to TRBJ2-5; tentative D call: TRBD2 (6 bases). The J call may be in error: the DNA end matches TRBJ2-1 better. Germline V gene sequence: CDR1 DFQATT, CDR2 SNEGSKA (reference sequence). The CDR3 has 14 residues. The CDR3 DNA is TGCAGTGCCCGCCCCGGGGGATCGGACAATGAGCAGTTCTTC. Its translation: CSARPGGSDNEQFF.

The chain joins TRBV5-4 to TRBJ2-5; TRBD2 agrees at 9 bases. Unmatched junction bases numbered 8, after V lost 6 bases and J lost 2 bases. Germline values: CDR1 SGHNT, CDR2 YYREEE (reference sequence). This CDR3 region has 15 residues. The CDR3, as DNA: TGTGCCAGCACCAGGGTCAGCGGGAGGCAAGAGACCCAGTACTTC. This sequence encodes CASTRVSGRQETQYF.

A word on this clonotype: Germline and junction disagree at one end, which may indicate a read error. V and J are TRBV4-3 and TRBJ2-1; 10 bases agree with TRBD2. CDR1 is LGHNA and CDR2 is YSLEER in the germline V gene. The CDR3 runs to 19 residues. The CDR3 DNA reads TGCGCCAGCAGCCAAGAGAGCGGGGGGGCCAACCCAAACCAAGAGACCCAATACTTC. This codes for CASSQESGGANPNQETQYF.

This clonotype was counted only a few times. This chain connects TRBV4-3 to TRBJ2-2; D uncertain. With 0 bases removed from V and 0 bases from J, the gap between germline ends came to 8 bases. The CDR3 is 16 amino acids. CDR1 and CDR2 (germline): LGHNA, YSLEER. The CDR3 DNA is TGCGCCAGCAGCCAAGATAGCCAGTCGAACACCGGGGAGCTGTTTTTT. Protein sequence: CASSQDSQSNTGELFF.

This clonotype was counted only a few times. In DNA form, the CDR3 reads TGTGCCACCAGCAGAGAAAGGGGTTTGCCCTACGAGCAGTACTTC. It specifies CATSRERGLPYEQYF. The rearrangement joins TRBV15 to TRBJ2-7, with D perhaps TRBD1 (5 bases). V lost 0 bases and J 2 bases, leaving 11 bases between the germline ends. Looked up from germline, CDR1 is LNHNV and CDR2 is YYDKDF (reference sequence). The CDR3 runs to 15 residues.

V usage is TRBV11-2 and J usage is TRBJ2-2; D uncertain. The CDR3 consists of 12 residues. Germline V gene data show CDR1 as SGHAT and CDR2 as FQNNGV. Trimming cost V 2 bases and J 7 bases, with 5 bases left between them. The CDR3 DNA sequence: TGTGCCAGCAGCTTATTATACGGGGAGCTGTTTTTT. Residues: CASSLLYGELFF. Based on the CDR3 plus reference TRBV11-2 and TRBJ2-2, the full variable domain is EAGVAQSPRYKIIEKRQSVAFWCNPISGHATLYWYQQILGQGPKLLIQFQNNGVVDDSQLPKDRFSAERLKGVDSTLKIQPAKLEDSAVYLCASSLLYGELFFGEGSRLTVL.

In this sample, this clonotype turned up many times. V gene TRBV2 combines with J gene TRBJ1-1; D unresolved. Trimming pared 3 bases from V and 3 bases from J, leaving 5 bases between. The CDR3 has 12 amino acids. Germline CDR1 reads SNHLY; CDR2 reads FYNNEI. The CDR3 protein is CASSDDDTEAFF. The CDR3 bases are TGTGCCAGCAGTGATGACGACACTGAAGCTTTCTTT.

On this clonotype itself: At one end the junction does not follow the germline gene, possibly because of a read error. This CDR3 reads CTSDLKSSGANVLTF. The DNA of the CDR3 is TGTACCAGCGATCTGAAGAGCTCTGGGGCCAACGTCCTGACTTTC. This chain uses TRBV2 with TRBJ2-6; D is ambiguous. This CDR3 comprises 15 residues. Looked up from germline, CDR1 is SNHLY and CDR2 is FYNNEI. Looking up the rest from reference TRBV2 and TRBJ2-6 gives the full variable domain: EPEVTQTPSHQVTQMGQEVILRCVPISNHLYFYWYRQILGQKVEFLVSFYNNEISEKSEIFDDQFSVERPDGSNFTLKIRSTKLEDSAMYFCTSDLKSSGANVLTFGAGSRLTVL.

The rearrangement uses TRBV5-1 and TRBJ1-1; the D gene is possibly TRBD1 (5 bases). The V gene lost 4 bases and the J gene lost 6 bases, with 16 bases spanning the gap. Germline CDR1 and CDR2: SGHRS and YFSETQ. This CDR3 is built from 14 residues. The CDR3 coding sequence is TGCGCCAGCAGCACATTTACAGGAGCCGCTGAAGCTTTCTTT. Translation gives CASSTFTGAAEAFF.

The chain joins TRBV20-1 to TRBJ2-5; no reliable D call. With 0 bases removed from V and 4 bases from J, the gap between germline ends came to 12 bases. Germline CDR1 is DFQATT and CDR2 is SNEGSKA (reference sequence). CDR3 size: 14 residues. In nucleotides, the CDR3 is TGCAGTGCTAGAGATGAGGTCCCCGGAGAGACCCAGTACTTC. Its protein is CSARDEVPGETQYF.

The chain is built from TRBV12-3 or TRBV12-4 and TRBJ2-5, with 8 bases that match TRBD1. Trimming took 6 bases from V and 5 from J; bases not matched to a gene: 14. The CDR3 sequence is 16 residues long. The CDR3 is CASSSVLTGGWETQYF. Here the CDR3 DNA reads TGTGCCAGCAGCTCCGTACTCACAGGGGGGTGGGAGACCCAGTACTTC.

The rearrangement uses TRBV10-3 and TRBJ2-1; 8 bases are a match to TRBD2. The CDR3 has 14 residues. The junction had 5 bases not matched to a gene; V was cut back by 2 bases and J by 8 bases. Germline CDR1 and CDR2: ENHRY and SYGVKD. The CDR3 sequence: CAISEGIGGDEQFF. DNA for the CDR3: TGTGCCATCAGTGAGGGAATCGGGGGGGATGAGCAGTTCTTC.

The V gene is TRBV7-2, the J gene TRBJ2-1; D not certain. Germline CDR1 is SGHTA and CDR2 is FQGNSA. Trimming cost V 5 bases and J 7 bases, with 15 bases left between them. The CDR3 runs to 14 residues. The CDR3 sequence is CTSSPGPPRNEQFF. The CDR3 DNA reads as TGTACCAGCAGCCCCGGCCCCCCGAGGAATGAGCAGTTCTTC.

The chain has TRBV28 and TRBJ2-3, with no clear D. CDR3 length: 13 amino acids. The V and J ends lost 2 bases and 4 bases respectively, with 7 bases between them. The germline V gene encodes CDR1 MDHEN and CDR2 SYDVKM. For the CDR3, the DNA is TGTGCCAGCAGTTTACTCCCCCCAGATACGCAGTATTTT. It specifies CASSLLPPDTQYF. Full variable domain (missing parts from reference TRBV28 and TRBJ2-3): DVKVTQSSRYLVKRTGEKVFLECVQDMDHENMFWYRQDPGLGLRLIYFSYDVKMKEKGDIPEGYSVSREKKERFSLILESASTNQTSMYLCASSLLPPDTQYFGPGTRLTVL.

The rearrangement uses TRBV12-3 or TRBV12-4 and TRBJ2-5; 10 nucleotides line up with TRBD2. The end of the DNA is better explained by TRBJ2-7, so the J call may be wrong. The length of the CDR3 is 14 residues. The CDR3 is CASSTAGLAYEQYF. The CDR3 DNA sequence: TGTGCCAGCAGTACAGCGGGACTAGCGTACGAGCAGTACTTC.

Worth noting for this clonotype: At one end, the junction sequence differs from germline, possibly due to a read error. J is TRBJ2-5 and V is TRBV20-1, with TRBD2 identical over 9 bases. Germline V gives CDR1 DFQATT, CDR2 SNEGSKA (reference sequence). The CDR3 sequence is 12 residues long. The CDR3 sequence: CSARDRQREVFF. For the CDR3, the DNA is TGCAGTGCTAGAGATCGACAGCGGGAGGTGTTCTTC.

This clonotype was seen many times. The chain recombines TRBV7-2 with TRBJ1-2, with D perhaps matching TRBD1 (5 bases). CDR1 and CDR2 from the germline V gene are SGHTA and FQGNSA. The germline V and J ends were trimmed by 1 base and 4 bases, with 13 bases remaining between them. The CDR3 length is 15 residues. The CDR3 sequence is CASSLGQTGSYGYTF. As DNA, the CDR3 is TGTGCCAGCAGCTTAGGACAGACGGGGAGCTATGGCTACACCTTC.

Concerning this clonotype: A junction end diverges from the germline sequence, so it may reflect a read error. The CDR3 nucleotides read TGCAGTGCTAGAGCGACTAGACTGGCTGGGTACGATCAGTACTTC. Translating it yields CSARATRLAGYDQYF. V usage is TRBV20-1 and J usage is TRBJ2-7; D might be TRBD2 (6 bases). The germline V gene encodes CDR1 DFQATT and CDR2 SNEGSKA (reference sequence). The length of the CDR3 is 15 residues.